This T cell receptor beta chain originates from a study of control samples from healthy donors and cancer patients. Germline V gene lookup returns CDR1 SGHDT and CDR2 YYEEEE. The V end lost 5 bases, the J end lost 8 bases, and 16 bases lay between the germline ends. The CDR3 spans 13 residues. Profiled with immunoSEQ multiplex PCR; TCRdb holds only in-frame clones, not every one. Found here are around 80,000 clones, 94% of them singletons; the top ten hold 2.8%. Sequenced material: blood. This chain connects TRBV5-6 to TRBJ1-2; a possible D gene is TRBD1 (5 bases). This receptor was taken from a woman aged 25 to 39 in good health. The CDR3 DNA sequence: TGTGCCAGCAGGCCCGGGACCTACGGCGGCTACACCTTC. Its translation is CASRPGTYGGYTF.